This T cell receptor (beta chain) is from a study of OX40 agonist ivuxolimab in advanced cancers. This clone was recorded a few times. Germline V gene lookup returns CDR1 LNHNV and CDR2 YYDKDF (reference sequence). The CDR3 loop spans 14 amino acids. The ends were cut back, 5 bases at V and 4 bases at J, with 14 bases in the middle. The protocol was immunoSEQ multiplex PCR, while the TCRdb copy is restricted to in-frame clones and leaves out a portion. In the table there are roughly 74,000 clones, about 90% of which are singletons. The sequence derives from an adult with an advanced solid tumor such as melanoma, head and neck, liver or kidney cancer. The J gene is TRBJ1-1, the V gene TRBV15; possibly TRBD1 for D (5 bases). This sample comprised CD4+ or CD8+ T cells sorted from blood, obtained in a trial of the OX40 agonist ivuxolimab. The CDR3 protein is CATSWGVGGTEAFF. CDR3 bases: TGTGCCACCAGCTGGGGAGTGGGGGGCACTGAAGCTTTCTTT.